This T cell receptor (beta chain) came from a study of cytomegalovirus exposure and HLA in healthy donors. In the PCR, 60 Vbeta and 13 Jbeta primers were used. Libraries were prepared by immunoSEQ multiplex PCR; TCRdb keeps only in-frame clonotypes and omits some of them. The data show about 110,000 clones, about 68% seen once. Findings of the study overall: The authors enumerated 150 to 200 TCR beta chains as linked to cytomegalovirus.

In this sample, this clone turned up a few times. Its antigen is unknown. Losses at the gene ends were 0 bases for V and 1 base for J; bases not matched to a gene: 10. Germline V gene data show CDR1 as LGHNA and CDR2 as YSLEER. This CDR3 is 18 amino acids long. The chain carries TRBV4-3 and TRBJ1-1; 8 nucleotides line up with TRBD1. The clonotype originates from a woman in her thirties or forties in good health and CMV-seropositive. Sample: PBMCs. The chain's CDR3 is CASSQEGQGARRNTEAFF. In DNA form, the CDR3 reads TGCGCCAGCAGCCAAGAGGGGCAGGGGGCGAGGCGGAACACTGAAGCTTTCTTT.